This T cell receptor beta chain is from a study of T cells after yellow fever vaccination. Making TCR cDNA involved 5'RACE template switching, which added UMIs and a universal primer site. TCRdb independently ran MiXCR on the 5' RACE reads; one entry per CDR3 protein. The sample includes about 320,000 distinct CDR3 sequences, 3.5% to 5% seen only once; the top ten take approximately 19%. Study-level results: Compared with primary, the secondary response was weaker and peaked at day 5, not 15.

The CDR3 has 14 residues. V lost 0 bases, J lost 5 bases, and 10 bases lay in between. This clonotype has a handful of counts. What it binds is unknown. V is TRBV12-3 or TRBV12-4 and J is TRBJ2-5, with a weak D call TRBD2 (6 bases). Sequences were derived from PBMCs, sampled 15 days after the yellow fever booster vaccination. The receptor's source is a young man who received the YFV17D yellow fever vaccine. As DNA, the CDR3 is TGTGCCAGCAGTTTAGCGGTCCGGGGGGAGACCCAGTACTTC. It translates to CASSLAVRGETQYF.